These T cell receptor beta chains were read from a single sample in a study of response to subunit inactivated influenza vaccine. TCRdb itself ran the RT-PCR reads through MiXCR, one entry per CDR3 protein. Of about 500,000 distinct CDR3 sequences listed, 13% are singletons. Sequenced material: PBMCs from blood, taken roughly 6 weeks after vaccination. The receptors originated from a man between 45 and 60 years old who received an inactivated influenza vaccine. The CDR3 runs from the conserved cysteine through the conserved F or W. D genes are given only for firm matches. Rows give clone size only sometimes, using once, few, many, or a class for an expanded clone.

clone_size	j_call	v_call	d_call	cdr3_aa	cdr3_nt
many	TRBJ2-5	TRBV20-1	TRBD2	CSAREAGGPETQYF	TGCAGTGCTAGGGAAGCGGGGGGGCCGGAGACCCAGTACTTC
-	TRBJ1-6	TRBV5-1	-	CASSLRENNSPLHF	TGCGCCAGCAGCTTGAGGGAGAATAATTCACCCCTCCACTTT
many	TRBJ2-5	TRBV7-8	-	CASSLGRIATLKETQYF	TGTGCCAGCAGTCTAGGCAGGATAGCAACTTTAAAAGAGACCCAGTACTTC
many	TRBJ1-5	TRBV20-1	-	CSAFTPGIRQPQHF	TGCAGTGCTTTTACTCCAGGGATCCGACAGCCCCAGCATTTT
few	TRBJ2-1	TRBV6-4	TRBD2	CASSESSGSAPGYNEQFF	TGTGCCAGCAGTGAATCGAGCGGGAGTGCCCCCGGATACAATGAGCAGTTCTTC
many	TRBJ2-7	TRBV5-1	-	CASSLAQDYEQYF	TGCGCCAGCAGCTTGGCCCAGGACTACGAGCAGTACTTC
few	TRBJ2-7	TRBV27	TRBD1	CASSLWDRTYEQYF	TGTGCCAGCAGTTTATGGGACAGGACCTACGAGCAGTACTTC
many	TRBJ2-1	TRBV29-1	-	CSVEKDPGNEQFF	TGCAGCGTGGAAAAAGATCCAGGCAATGAGCAGTTCTTC
-	TRBJ2-5	TRBV7-2	TRBD2	CASSLRPGGREETQYF	TGTGCCAGCAGCTTACGCCCGGGGGGGAGGGAAGAGACCCAGTACTTC
-	TRBJ1-2	TRBV7-9	-	CASRPFYGYTF	TGTGCCAGCAGGCCGTTCTATGGCTACACCTTC
few	TRBJ1-2	TRBV7-2	-	CASSLVLGYTF	TGTGCCAGCAGCTTAGTGCTCGGCTACACCTTC
once	TRBJ1-1	TRBV5-6	-	CASSFKGNRGAFF	TGTGCCAGCAGCTTTAAGGGGAACCGGGGGGCTTTCTTT
-	TRBJ2-7	TRBV11-3	-	CASSLDQGPSYEQYF	TGTGCCAGCAGCTTAGATCAGGGACCGTCCTACGAGCAGTACTTC
-	TRBJ2-7	TRBV11-1	-	CASSRGRVGGSGSYEQYF	TGTGCCAGCAGCCGGGGCCGCGTCGGGGGTAGCGGCTCCTACGAGCAGTACTTC
-	TRBJ2-7	TRBV5-1	TRBD2	CASRSGLADEQYF	TGCGCCAGCAGGTCGGGACTAGCGGACGAGCAGTACTTC
few	TRBJ1-3	TRBV29-1	TRBD1	CSVATGGAGGNTIYF	TGCAGCGTCGCGACAGGGGGCGCGGGAGGAAACACCATATATTTT
many	TRBJ2-1	TRBV7-2	TRBD2	CASSVLAGEYNEQFF	TGTGCCAGCAGCGTACTAGCGGGAGAGTACAATGAGCAGTTCTTC
-	TRBJ1-1	TRBV5-4	-	CASSFGARDTEAFF	TGTGCCAGCAGCTTTGGGGCGAGGGACACTGAAGCTTTCTTT
few	TRBJ1-2	TRBV4-1	TRBD1	CASMPGRDSFNYGYTF	TGCGCCAGCATGCCTGGAAGGGACAGCTTTAACTATGGCTACACCTTC
many	TRBJ1-2	TRBV10-3	TRBD1	CAAIAGTGQGTSYGYTF	TGTGCCGCCATCGCCGGGACAGGTCAGGGTACTAGCTATGGCTACACCTTC
-	TRBJ1-4	TRBV20-1	-	CSARDGRRNEKLFF	TGCAGTGCTAGAGACGGCAGACGTAATGAAAAACTGTTTTTT
-	TRBJ2-7	TRBV29-1	-	CSVTEGEQYF	TGCAGCGTGACCGAAGGGGAGCAGTACTTC
-	TRBJ2-1	TRBV7-9	TRBD2	CASSFAGEGYEQFF	TGTGCCAGCAGCTTTGCGGGGGAGGGGTATGAGCAGTTCTTC
few	TRBJ2-3	TRBV7-9	-	CASSLYKRDTQYF	TGTGCCAGCAGCTTATATAAAAGAGATACGCAGTATTTT
many	TRBJ2-3	TRBV7-7	-	CASSLERTDTQYF	TGTGCCAGCAGCTTAGAGCGCACAGATACGCAGTATTTT
-	TRBJ2-7	TRBV10-2	-	CASSGGRYEQYF	TGCGCCAGCAGTGGGGGGAGGTACGAGCAGTACTTC
-	TRBJ2-3	TRBV25-1	TRBD1	CASSIQGAADTQYF	TGTGCCAGCAGTATCCAGGGGGCTGCAGATACGCAGTATTTT
few	TRBJ2-1	TRBV4-1	-	CASSRGGNYNEQFF	TGCGCCAGCAGCAGGGGGGGGAACTACAATGAGCAGTTCTTC
-	TRBJ2-2	TRBV20-1	-	CSARDTDGNTGELFF	TGCAGTGCTAGAGATACGGACGGGAACACCGGGGAGCTGTTTTTT
-	TRBJ2-3	TRBV7-2	TRBD2	CASSRAGGPSDTQYF	TGTGCCAGCAGCAGAGCGGGGGGGCCTTCCGATACGCAGTATTTT